The clone carrying this T cell receptor (beta chain) was counted between two and nine times. CDR3 length: 18 residues. CDR1 is SGHVS, CDR2 FNYEAQ, per germline. J gave up 5 bases and V 4 bases, and 9 bases lay outside the gene matches. With a J-beta primer mix and a sample-barcoded 5' primer, a second PCR ran about 6 to 11 cycles. TCRdb reprocessed the 5' RACE reads with MiXCR, giving one entry per CDR3 protein. There are under 800,000 distinct CDR3 sequences in the sample; around a fifth occur only once, and 3.5% to 4% lies in the top ten. This specimen belongs to a study of blood T cells in healthy people across ages.

The gene calls are TRBV7-6 and TRBJ2-1, with 15 bases lining up with TRBD2. This receptor was obtained from a man in his 70s in good health. The sequenced sample consisted of blood. CDR3 nucleotide sequence: TGTGCCAGCAGCTCCGGACTAGCGGGAGGGCCCCAGGACAATGAGCAGTTCTTC. Translation: CASSSGLAGGPQDNEQFF.